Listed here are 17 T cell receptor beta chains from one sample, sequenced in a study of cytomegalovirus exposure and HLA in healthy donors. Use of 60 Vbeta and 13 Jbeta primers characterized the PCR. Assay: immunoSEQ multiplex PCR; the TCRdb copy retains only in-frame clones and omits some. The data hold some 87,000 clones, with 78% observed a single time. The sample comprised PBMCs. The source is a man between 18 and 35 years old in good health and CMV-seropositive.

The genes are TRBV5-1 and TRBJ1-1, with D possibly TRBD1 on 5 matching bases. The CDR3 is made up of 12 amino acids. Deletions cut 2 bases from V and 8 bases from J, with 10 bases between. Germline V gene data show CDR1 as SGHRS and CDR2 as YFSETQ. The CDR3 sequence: CASSFSGIEAFF. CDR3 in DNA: TGCGCCAGCAGCTTCTCAGGGATAGAAGCTTTCTTT.

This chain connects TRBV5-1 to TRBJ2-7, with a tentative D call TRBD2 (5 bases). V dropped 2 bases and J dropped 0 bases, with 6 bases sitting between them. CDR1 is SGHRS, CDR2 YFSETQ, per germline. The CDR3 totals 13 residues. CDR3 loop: CASSFEGSYEQYF. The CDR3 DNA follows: TGCGCCAGCAGCTTTGAGGGCTCCTACGAGCAGTACTTC.

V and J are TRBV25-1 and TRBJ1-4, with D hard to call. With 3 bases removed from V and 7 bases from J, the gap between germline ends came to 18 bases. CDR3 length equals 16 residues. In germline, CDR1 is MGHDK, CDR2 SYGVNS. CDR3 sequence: CASSEKGGARREKLFF. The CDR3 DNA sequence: TGTGCCAGCAGTGAGAAAGGTGGAGCGCGGCGTGAAAAACTGTTTTTT. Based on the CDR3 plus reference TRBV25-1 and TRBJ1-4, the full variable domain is EADIYQTPRYLVIGTGKKITLECSQTMGHDKMYWYQQDPGMELHLIHYSYGVNSTEKGDLSSESTVSRIRTEHFPLTLESARPSHTSQYLCASSEKGGARREKLFFGSGTQLSVL.

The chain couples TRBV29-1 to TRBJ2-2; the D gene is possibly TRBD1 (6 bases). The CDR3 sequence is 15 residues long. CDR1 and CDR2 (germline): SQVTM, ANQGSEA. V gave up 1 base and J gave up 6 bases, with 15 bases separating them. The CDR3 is CSVEVGARNAGELFF. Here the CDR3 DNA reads TGCAGCGTTGAAGTGGGGGCCCGCAACGCCGGGGAGCTGTTTTTT.

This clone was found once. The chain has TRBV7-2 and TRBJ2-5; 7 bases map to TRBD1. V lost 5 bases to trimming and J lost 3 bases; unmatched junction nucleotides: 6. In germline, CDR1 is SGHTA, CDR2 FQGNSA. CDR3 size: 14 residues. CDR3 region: CASSHYRGEETQYF. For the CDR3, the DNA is TGTGCCAGCAGCCACTACAGGGGTGAAGAGACCCAGTACTTC.

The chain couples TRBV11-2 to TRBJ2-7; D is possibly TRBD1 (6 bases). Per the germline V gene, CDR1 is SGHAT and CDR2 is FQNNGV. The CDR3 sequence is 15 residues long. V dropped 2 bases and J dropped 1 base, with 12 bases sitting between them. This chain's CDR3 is CASSLWQGFSYEQYF. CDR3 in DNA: TGTGCCAGCAGCTTATGGCAGGGGTTTTCCTACGAGCAGTACTTC.

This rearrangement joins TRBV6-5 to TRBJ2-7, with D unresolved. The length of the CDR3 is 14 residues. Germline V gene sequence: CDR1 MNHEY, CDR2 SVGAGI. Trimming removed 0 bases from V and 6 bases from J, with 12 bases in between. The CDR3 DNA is TGTGCCAGCAGTTACTCAGCTCCTTCCATCGAGCAGTACTTC. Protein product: CASSYSAPSIEQYF.

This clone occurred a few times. This CDR3 reads CATQGIAYGYTF. Here the CDR3 DNA reads TGTGCCACTCAGGGGATCGCCTATGGCTACACCTTC. The J gene is TRBJ1-2, the V gene TRBV6-1; maybe TRBD1 (6 bases). Per the germline V gene, CDR1 is MNHNS and CDR2 is SASEGT. The CDR3 runs 12 residues. The V end lost 10 bases, the J end lost 4 bases, and 13 bases lay between the germline ends.

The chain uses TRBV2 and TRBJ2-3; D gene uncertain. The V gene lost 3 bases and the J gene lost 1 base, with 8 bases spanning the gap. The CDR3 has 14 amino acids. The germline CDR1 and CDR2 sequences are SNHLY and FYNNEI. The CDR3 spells CASSDSAGTDTQYF. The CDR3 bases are TGTGCCAGCAGTGACAGCGCTGGCACAGATACGCAGTATTTT.

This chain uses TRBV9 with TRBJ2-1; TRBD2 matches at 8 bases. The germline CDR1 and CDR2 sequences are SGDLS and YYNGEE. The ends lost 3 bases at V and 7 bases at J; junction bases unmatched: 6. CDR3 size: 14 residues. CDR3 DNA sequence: TGTGCCAGCAGCGGCCACCGGGGGGGGAATGAGCAGTTCTTC. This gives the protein CASSGHRGGNEQFF.

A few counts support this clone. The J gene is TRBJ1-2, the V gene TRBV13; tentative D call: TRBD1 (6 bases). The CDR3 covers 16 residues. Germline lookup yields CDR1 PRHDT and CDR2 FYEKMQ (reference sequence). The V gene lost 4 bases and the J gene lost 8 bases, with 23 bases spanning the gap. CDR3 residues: CASSSTGGHKERGYTF. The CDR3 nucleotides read TGTGCCAGCAGCTCAACGGGGGGACACAAGGAGAGGGGCTACACCTTC.

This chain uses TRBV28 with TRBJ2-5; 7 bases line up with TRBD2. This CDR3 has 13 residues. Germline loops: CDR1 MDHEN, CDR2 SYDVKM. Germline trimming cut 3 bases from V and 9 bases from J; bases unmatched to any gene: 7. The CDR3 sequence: CASSFFGGSPQYF. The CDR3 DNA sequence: TGTGCCAGCAGTTTTTTCGGGGGGTCGCCCCAGTACTTC. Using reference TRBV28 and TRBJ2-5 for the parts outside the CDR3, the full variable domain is DVKVTQSSRYLVKRTGEKVFLECVQDMDHENMFWYRQDPGLGLRLIYFSYDVKMKEKGDIPEGYSVSREKKERFSLILESASTNQTSMYLCASSFFGGSPQYFGPGTRLLVL.

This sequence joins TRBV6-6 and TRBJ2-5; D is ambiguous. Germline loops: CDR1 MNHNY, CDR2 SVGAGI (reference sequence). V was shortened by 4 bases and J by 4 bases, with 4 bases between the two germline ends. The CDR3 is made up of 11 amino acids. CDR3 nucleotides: TGTGCCAGCAGTTCGAGAGAGACCCAGTACTTC. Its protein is CASSSRETQYF.

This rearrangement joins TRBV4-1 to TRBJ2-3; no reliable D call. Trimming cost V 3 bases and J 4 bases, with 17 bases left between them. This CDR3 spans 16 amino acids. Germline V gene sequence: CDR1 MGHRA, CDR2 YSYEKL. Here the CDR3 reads CASSQVTDLGSDTQYF. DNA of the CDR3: TGCGCCAGCAGCCAGGTCACAGATCTTGGTTCAGATACGCAGTATTTT.

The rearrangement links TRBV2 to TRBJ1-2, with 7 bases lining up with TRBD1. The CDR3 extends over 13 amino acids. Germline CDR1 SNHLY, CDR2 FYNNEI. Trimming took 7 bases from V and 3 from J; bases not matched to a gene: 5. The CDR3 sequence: CASTTGWDYGYTF. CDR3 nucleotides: TGTGCCAGCACGACAGGGTGGGACTATGGCTACACCTTC.

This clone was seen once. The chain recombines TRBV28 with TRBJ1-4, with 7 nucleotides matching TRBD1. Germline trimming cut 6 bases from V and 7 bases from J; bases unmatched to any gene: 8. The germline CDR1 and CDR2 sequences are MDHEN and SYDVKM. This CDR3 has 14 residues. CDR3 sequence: CASSLTGLGEKLFF. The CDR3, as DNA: TGTGCCAGCAGCCTGACAGGGTTGGGTGAAAAACTGTTTTTT.

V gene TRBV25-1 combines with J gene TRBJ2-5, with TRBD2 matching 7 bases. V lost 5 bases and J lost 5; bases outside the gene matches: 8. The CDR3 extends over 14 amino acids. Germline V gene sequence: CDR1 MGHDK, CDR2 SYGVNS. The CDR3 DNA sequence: TGTGCCAGCAGTCCAATCGGGGGAGGGGAGACCCAGTACTTC. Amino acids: CASSPIGGGETQYF. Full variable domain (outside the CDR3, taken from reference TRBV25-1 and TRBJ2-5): EADIYQTPRYLVIGTGKKITLECSQTMGHDKMYWYQQDPGMELHLIHYSYGVNSTEKGDLSSESTVSRIRTEHFPLTLESARPSHTSQYLCASSPIGGGETQYFGPGTRLLVL.